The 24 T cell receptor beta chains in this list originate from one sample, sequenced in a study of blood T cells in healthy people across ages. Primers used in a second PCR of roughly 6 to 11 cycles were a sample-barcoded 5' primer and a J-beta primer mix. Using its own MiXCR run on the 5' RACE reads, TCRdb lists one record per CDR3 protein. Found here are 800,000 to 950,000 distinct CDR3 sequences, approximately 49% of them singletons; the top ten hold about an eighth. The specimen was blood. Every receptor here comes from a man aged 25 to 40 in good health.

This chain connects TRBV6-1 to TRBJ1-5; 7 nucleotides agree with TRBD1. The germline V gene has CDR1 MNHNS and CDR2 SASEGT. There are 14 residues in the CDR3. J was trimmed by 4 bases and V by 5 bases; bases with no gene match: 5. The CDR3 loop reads CASSPGGPNQPQHF. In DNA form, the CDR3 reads TGTGCCAGCAGTCCAGGGGGGCCAAATCAGCCCCAGCATTTT.

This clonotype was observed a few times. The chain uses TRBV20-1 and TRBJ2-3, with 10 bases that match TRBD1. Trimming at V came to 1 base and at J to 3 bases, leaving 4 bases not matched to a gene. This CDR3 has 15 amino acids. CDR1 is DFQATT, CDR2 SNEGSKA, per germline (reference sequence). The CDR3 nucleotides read TGCAGTGCTAGAGTCGACAGGGGGCGGACAGATACGCAGTATTTT. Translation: CSARVDRGRTDTQYF.

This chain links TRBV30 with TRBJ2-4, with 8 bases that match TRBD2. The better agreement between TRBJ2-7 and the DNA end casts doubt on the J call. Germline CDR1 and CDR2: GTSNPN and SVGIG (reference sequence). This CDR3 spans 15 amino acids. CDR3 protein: CAWSPARLAPHEQYF. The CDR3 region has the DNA TGTGCCTGGAGTCCCGCCCGACTAGCGCCCCACGAGCAGTACTTC.

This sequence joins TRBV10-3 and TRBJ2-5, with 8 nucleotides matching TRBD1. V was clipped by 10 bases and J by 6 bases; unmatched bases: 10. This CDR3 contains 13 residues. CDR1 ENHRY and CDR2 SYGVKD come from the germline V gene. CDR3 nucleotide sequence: TGTGCCACACAAACGGACAGGGAAAAGACCCAGTACTTC. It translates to CATQTDREKTQYF.

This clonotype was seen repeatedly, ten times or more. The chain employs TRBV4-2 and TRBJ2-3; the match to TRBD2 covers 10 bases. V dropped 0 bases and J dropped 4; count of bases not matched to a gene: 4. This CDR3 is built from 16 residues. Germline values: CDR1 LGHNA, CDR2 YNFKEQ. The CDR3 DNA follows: TGTGCCAGCAGCCAAGAGCTAGCGGGGGAGGCAGATACGCAGTATTTT. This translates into CASSQELAGEADTQYF.

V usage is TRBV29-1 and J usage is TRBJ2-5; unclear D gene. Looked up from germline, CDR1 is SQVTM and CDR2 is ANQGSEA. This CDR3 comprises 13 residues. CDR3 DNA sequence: TGCACCTCAAGGGTAGAAAGTCGGAATGAGCAGTACTTC. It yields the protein CTSRVESRNEQYF. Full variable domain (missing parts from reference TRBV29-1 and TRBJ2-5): SAVISQKPSRDICQRGTSLTIQCQVDSQVTMMFWYRQQPGQSLTLIATANQGSEATYESGFVIDKFPISRPNLTFSTLTVSNMSPEDSSIYLCTSRVESRNEQYFGPGTRLLVL.

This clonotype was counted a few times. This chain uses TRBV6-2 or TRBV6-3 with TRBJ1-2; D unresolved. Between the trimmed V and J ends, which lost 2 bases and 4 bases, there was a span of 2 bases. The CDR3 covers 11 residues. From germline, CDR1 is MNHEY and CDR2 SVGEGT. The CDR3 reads CASSYGYGYTF. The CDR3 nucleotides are TGTGCCAGCAGTTACGGCTATGGCTACACCTTC.

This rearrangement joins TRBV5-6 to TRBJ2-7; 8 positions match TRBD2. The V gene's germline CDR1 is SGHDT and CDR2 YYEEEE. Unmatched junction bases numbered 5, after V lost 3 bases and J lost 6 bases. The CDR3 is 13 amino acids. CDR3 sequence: CASSYGTRSEQYF. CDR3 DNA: TGTGCCAGCAGCTACGGGACTAGGTCCGAGCAGTACTTC.

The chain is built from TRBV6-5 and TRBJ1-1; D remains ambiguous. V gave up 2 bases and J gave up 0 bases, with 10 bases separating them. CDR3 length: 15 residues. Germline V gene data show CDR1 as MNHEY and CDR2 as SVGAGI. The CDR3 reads CASSYAVNMNTEAFF. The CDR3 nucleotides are TGTGCCAGCAGTTACGCGGTTAACATGAACACTGAAGCTTTCTTT.

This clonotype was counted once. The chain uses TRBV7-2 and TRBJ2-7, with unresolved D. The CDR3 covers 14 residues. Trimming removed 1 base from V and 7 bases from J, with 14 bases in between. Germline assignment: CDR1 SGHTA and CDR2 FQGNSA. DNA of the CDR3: TGTGCCAGCAGCTTAGTTCCCCAGAACAATGAGCAGTACTTC. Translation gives CASSLVPQNNEQYF.

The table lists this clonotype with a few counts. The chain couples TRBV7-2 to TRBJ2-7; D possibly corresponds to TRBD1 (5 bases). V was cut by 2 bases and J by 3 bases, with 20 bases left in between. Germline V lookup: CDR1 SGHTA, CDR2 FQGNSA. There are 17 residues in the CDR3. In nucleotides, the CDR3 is TGTGCCAGCAGCTTATCGTACGGGCAGGGAAAAATCTACGAGCAGTACTTC. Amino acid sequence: CASSLSYGQGKIYEQYF.

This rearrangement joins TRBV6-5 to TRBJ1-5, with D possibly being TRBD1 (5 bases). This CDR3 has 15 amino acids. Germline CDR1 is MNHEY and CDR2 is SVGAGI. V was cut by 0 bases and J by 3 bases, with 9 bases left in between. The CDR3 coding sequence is TGTGCCAGCAGTTACTCGTGGGGCGACAATCAGCCCCAGCATTTT. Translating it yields CASSYSWGDNQPQHF.

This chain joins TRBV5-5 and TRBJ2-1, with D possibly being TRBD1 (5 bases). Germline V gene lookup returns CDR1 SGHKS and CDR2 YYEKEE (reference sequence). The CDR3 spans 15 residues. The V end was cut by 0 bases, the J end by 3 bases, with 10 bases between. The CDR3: CASSLGGADYNEQFF. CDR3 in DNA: TGTGCCAGCAGCTTGGGTGGGGCCGACTACAATGAGCAGTTCTTC.

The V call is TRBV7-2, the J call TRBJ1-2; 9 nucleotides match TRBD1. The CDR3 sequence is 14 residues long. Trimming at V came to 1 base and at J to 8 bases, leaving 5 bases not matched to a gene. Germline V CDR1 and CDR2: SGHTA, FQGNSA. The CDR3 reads CASSLVGTGRGYTF. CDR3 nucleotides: TGTGCCAGCAGCTTAGTGGGGACAGGGAGAGGCTACACCTTC.

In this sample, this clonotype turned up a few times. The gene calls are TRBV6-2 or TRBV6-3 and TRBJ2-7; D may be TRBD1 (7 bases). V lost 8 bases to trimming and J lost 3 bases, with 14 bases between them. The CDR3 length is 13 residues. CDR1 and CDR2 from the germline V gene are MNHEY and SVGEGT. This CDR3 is CASGGTAVYEQYF. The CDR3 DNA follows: TGTGCCAGCGGGGGGACAGCGGTCTACGAGCAGTACTTC.

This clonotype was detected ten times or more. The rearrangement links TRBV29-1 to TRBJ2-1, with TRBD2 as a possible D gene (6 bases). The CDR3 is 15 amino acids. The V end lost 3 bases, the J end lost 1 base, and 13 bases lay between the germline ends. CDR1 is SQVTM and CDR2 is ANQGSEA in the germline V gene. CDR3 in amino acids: CSVEGGVGSYNEQFF. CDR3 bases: TGCAGCGTTGAGGGGGGTGTGGGGTCCTACAATGAGCAGTTCTTC.

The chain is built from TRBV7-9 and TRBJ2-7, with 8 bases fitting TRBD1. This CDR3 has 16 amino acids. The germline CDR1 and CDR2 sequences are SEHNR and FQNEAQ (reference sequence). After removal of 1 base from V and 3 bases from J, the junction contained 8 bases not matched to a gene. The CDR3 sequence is CASSLEAGGRSYEQYF. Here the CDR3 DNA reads TGTGCCAGCAGCTTAGAGGCAGGGGGCAGGAGCTACGAGCAGTACTTC. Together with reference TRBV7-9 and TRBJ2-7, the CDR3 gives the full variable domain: DTGVSQNPRHKITKRGQNVTFRCDPISEHNRLYWYRQTLGQGPEFLTYFQNEAQLEKSRLLSDRFSAERPKGSFSTLEIQRTEQGDSAMYLCASSLEAGGRSYEQYFGPGTRLTVT.

CDR3 sequence: CASSSHSGGAYNEQFF. Here the CDR3 DNA reads TGTGCCAGCAGTTCCCATAGCGGGGGGGCCTACAATGAGCAGTTCTTC. The rearrangement links TRBV6-2 or TRBV6-3 to TRBJ2-1, with TRBD2 identical over 11 bases. CDR1 is MNHEY and CDR2 is SVGEGT in the germline V gene. The V gene end was trimmed by 4 bases and the J gene end by 2 bases; junction bases not matched to a gene: 4. The CDR3 is made up of 16 amino acids.

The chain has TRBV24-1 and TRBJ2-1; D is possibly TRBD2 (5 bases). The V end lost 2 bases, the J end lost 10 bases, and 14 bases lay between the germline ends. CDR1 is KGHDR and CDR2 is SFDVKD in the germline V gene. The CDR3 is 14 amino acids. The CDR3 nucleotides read TGTGCCACCAGTGATTGGCCGAGCGGAGGCGAGCAGTTCTTC. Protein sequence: CATSDWPSGGEQFF.

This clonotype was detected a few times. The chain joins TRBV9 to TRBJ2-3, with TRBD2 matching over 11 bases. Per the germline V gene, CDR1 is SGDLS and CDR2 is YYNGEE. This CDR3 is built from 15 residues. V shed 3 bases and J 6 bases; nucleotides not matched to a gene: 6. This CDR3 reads CASSGPGLAADTQYF. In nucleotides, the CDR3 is TGTGCCAGCAGCGGACCGGGACTAGCGGCCGATACGCAGTATTTT.

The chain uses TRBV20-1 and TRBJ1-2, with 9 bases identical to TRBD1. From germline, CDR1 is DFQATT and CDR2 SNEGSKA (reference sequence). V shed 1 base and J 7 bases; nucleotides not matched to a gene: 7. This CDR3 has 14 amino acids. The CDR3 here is CSARGGQGNSGYTF. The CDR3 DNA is TGCAGTGCTAGAGGTGGACAGGGGAATAGTGGCTACACCTTC.

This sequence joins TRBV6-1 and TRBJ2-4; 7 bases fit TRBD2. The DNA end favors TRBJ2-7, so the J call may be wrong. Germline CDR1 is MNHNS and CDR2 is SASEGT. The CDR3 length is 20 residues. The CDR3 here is CASRDPFLGGGNETPYEQYF. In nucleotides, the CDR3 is TGTGCCAGCAGAGACCCATTTCTTGGGGGGGGAAACGAAACTCCCTACGAGCAGTACTTC.

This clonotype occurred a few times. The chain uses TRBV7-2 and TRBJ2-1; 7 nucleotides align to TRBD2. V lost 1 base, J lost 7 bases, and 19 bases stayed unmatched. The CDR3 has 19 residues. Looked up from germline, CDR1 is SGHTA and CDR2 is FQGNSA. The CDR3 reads CASSLEALRVSGEKNEQFF. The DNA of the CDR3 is TGTGCCAGCAGCTTAGAGGCGCTCAGGGTAAGCGGGGAGAAGAATGAGCAGTTCTTC.

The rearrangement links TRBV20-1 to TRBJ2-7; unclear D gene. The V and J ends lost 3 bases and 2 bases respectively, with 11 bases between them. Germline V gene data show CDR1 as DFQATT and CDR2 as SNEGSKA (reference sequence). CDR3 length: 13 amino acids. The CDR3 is CSARGRNTYEQYF. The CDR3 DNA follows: TGCAGTGCTAGGGGCAGGAACACCTACGAGCAGTACTTC.